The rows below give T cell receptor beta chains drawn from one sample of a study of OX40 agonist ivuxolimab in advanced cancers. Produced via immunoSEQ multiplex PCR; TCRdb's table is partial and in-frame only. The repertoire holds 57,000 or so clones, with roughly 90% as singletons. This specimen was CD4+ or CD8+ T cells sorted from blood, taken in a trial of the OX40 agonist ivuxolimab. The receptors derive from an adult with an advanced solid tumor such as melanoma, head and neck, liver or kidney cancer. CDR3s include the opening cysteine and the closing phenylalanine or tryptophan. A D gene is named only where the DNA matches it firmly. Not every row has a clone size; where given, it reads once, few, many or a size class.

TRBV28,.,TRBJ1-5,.,TGTGCCAGCAGGCGGGACAGCAATCAGCCCCAGCATTTT,CASRRDSNQPQHF
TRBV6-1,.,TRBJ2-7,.,TGTGCCAGCATTCCCCAGGACTACAGCCTCTACGAGCAGTACTTC,CASIPQDYSLYEQYF
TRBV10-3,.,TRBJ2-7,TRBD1,TGTGCCATCAGTAATGACAGGGGGCACGAGCAGTACTTC,CAISNDRGHEQYF
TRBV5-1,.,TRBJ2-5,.,TGCGCCAGCAGCTTGGGGGCGGCTCGACAAGAGACCCAGTACTTC,CASSLGAARQETQYF
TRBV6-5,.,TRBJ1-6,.,TGTGCCAGCAGCTGGGACGATTCACCCCTCCACTTT,CASSWDDSPLHF
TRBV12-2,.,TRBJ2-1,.,TGTGCAAGTCGCTTAGCGTCCCGGCGGCCAAATGAGCAGTTCTTC,CASRLASRRPNEQFF
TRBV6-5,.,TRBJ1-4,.,TGTGCCACTCGGGGGGTTGCAACTAATGAAAAACTGTTTTTT,CATRGVATNEKLFF
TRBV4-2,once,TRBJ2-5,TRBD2,TGTGCCAGCAGCCAAGTGACTAGCGGGGGCTTATACCAAGAGACCCAGTACTTC,CASSQVTSGGLYQETQYF
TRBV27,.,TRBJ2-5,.,.,CASSSGQGNQETQYF
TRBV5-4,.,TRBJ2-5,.,TGTGCCAGCAGCTTGGTCGGGGGTGGAGAGACCCAGTACTTC,CASSLVGGGETQYF
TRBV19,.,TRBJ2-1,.,TGTGCCAGTAGTATCTATGGGACTCGACGGCATGAGCAGTTCTTC,CASSIYGTRRHEQFF
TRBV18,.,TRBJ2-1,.,TGTGCCAGCTCACCGGGGGGAGGCAATGAGCAGTTCTTC,CASSPGGGNEQFF
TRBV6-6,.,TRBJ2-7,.,TGTGCCAGCAGTTACTCTACCTCCTACGAGCAGTACTTC,CASSYSTSYEQYF
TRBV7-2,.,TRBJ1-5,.,TGTGCCAGCAGCGGGAACAGATATCTGCCCCAGCATTTT,CASSGNRYLPQHF
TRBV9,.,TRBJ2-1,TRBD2,TGTGCCAGCAGCGTAGGTATGGGACTAGATGGGGAGCAGTTCTTC,CASSVGMGLDGEQFF
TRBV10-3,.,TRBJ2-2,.,TGTGCCATCTCTGGTTCGGCCGGGGAGCTGTTTTTT,CAISGSAGELFF
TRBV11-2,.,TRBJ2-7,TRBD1,TGTGCCAGCAGCGGGGGACAGTTAAGCTCCTACGAGCAGTACTTC,CASSGGQLSSYEQYF
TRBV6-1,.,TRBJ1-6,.,TGTGCCAGCAGTGAAAGCGCGGCAAGTTCACCCCTCCACTTT,CASSESAASSPLHF
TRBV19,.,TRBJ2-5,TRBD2,TGTGCCAGTAGTATATCCGGACTAGCGGGGGAGTACCAAGAGACCCAGTACTTC,CASSISGLAGEYQETQYF
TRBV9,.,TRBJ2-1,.,TGTGCCAGCAGCGTAGTTGGACTCTCCTACAATGAGCAGTTCTTC,CASSVVGLSYNEQFF
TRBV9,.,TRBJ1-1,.,TGTGCCAGCAGCTCTCACGGAGGGGGGGTGAACACTGAAGCTTTCTTT,CASSSHGGGVNTEAFF
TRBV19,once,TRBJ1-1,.,TGTGCCAGTAGTGTAAGTCTGGGTGGGACTTTCTTT,CASSVSLGGTFF
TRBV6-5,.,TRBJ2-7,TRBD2,TGTGCCAGCAGTGAAACCAGCGGGGGATACGAGCAGTACTTC,CASSETSGGYEQYF
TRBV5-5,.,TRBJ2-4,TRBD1,TGTGCCAGCAGCCTAGGACAGGGGGGTCCCAAAAACATTCAGTACTTC,CASSLGQGGPKNIQYF
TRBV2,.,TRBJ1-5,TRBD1,TGTGCCAGCAGTGAAGATACGACAGGGGCTCAGCCCCAGCATTTT,CASSEDTTGAQPQHF
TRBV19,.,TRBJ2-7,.,TGTGCCAGTAGTCGAGCGGAGAGCTCCTACGAGCAGTACTTC,CASSRAESSYEQYF
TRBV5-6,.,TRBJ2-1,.,TGTGCCAGCAGCTTGGCCGGGCCCTACAATGAGCAGTTCTTC,CASSLAGPYNEQFF
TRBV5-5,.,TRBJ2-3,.,TGTGCCAGCAGCCTCGCCCTAAGACAGGCCGCTAGCACAGATACGCAGTATTTT,CASSLALRQAASTDTQYF
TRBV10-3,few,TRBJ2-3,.,TGTGCCATCGGCCCGGCGCCAGATACGCAGTATTTT,CAIGPAPDTQYF
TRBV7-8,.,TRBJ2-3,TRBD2,TGTGCCAGCAGCGGGAGGGGCAGCACAGATACGCAGTATTTT,CASSGRGSTDTQYF
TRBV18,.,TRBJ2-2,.,TGTGCCAGCTCAAACCGCGATGGGGGTGAGCTGTTTTTT,CASSNRDGGELFF
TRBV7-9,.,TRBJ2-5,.,TGTGCCAGCAGCCCTGGTGCCGGCAGCCAAGAGACCCAGTACTTC,CASSPGAGSQETQYF
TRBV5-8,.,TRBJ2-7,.,TGTGCCAGCAGCTTGGCACAGAGAACCTACGAGCAGTACTTC,CASSLAQRTYEQYF
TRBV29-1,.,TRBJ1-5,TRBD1,TGCAGCGTTGAAGACCCCGGACAGGTCGGCCGGCGTCAGCCCCAACATTTT,CSVEDPGQVGRRQPQHF
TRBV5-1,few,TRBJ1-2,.,TGCGCCAGCAGCTCAGACCTGAAGGGCTACACCTTC,CASSSDLKGYTF
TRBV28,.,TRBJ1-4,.,TGTGCCAGCAGTTTAAGGGACCAGGGCACGGAAAAACTGTTTTTT,CASSLRDQGTEKLFF